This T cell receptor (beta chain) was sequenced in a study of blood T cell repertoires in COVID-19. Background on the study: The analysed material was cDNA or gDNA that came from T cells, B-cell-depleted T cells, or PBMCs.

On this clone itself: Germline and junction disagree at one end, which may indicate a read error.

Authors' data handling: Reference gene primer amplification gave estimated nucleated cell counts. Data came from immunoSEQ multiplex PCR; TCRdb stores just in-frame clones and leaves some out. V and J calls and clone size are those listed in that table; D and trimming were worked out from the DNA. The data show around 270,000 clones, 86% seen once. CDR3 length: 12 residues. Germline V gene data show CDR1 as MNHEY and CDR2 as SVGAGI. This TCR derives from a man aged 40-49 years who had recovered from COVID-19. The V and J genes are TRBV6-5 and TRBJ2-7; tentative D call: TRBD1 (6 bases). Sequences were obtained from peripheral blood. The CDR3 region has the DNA TGTGCCAGCAGGGACAGACCCTATGAGCAGTACTTC. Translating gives CASRDRPYEQYF.